The T cell receptor (beta chain) described here comes from a study of T-cell reconstitution after alpha-beta-depleted transplantation in children. Using unique molecular identifiers, the investigators prepared the TCRbeta library. One entry per CDR3 protein results from TCRdb running MiXCR on the PCR reads. In the table there are some 530,000 distinct CDR3 sequences, 12% of which are singletons. The germline V gene encodes CDR1 MNHEY and CDR2 SVGEGT. This CDR3 region has 16 residues. Trimming took 10 bases from V and 6 from J; bases not matched to a gene: 14. This specimen was PBMCs from the stem cell graft donor, taken from the stem cell graft. This sequence was found in a human donor who donated a stem cell graft to a child with combined immunodeficiency. The gene calls are TRBV6-2 or TRBV6-3 and TRBJ2-2; TRBD2 matches at 10 bases. The DNA for the CDR3 is TGTGCCACCAAGGACTCGGCTAGCGGGAGCCCCGGGGAGCTGTTTTTT. Protein product: CATKDSASGSPGELFF.